These T cell receptor beta chains were read from a single sample in a study of T-cell reconstitution after alpha-beta-depleted transplantation in children. MiXCR, applied by TCRdb to the PCR reads, yields one record per CDR3 protein. The sample yields roughly 500,000 distinct CDR3 sequences, more than 9% seen once. The starting material was PBMCs, obtained before TCRalphabeta/CD19-depleted stem cell transplant. These receptors originate from a child aged 2 to 10 with inherited bone marrow failure, due to receive a stem cell transplant. Both conserved end residues are part of each CDR3. The D gene is left open where the match is weak. The size field is filled for only some rows; it gives once, few, many or a size class.

v_gene	abundance	j_gene	d_gene	CDR3nt	CDR3aa
TRBV12-3/TRBV12-4	many	TRBJ1-5	-	TGTGCCAGCAGTTCCGGACAGAAAAATCAGCCCCAGCATTTT	CASSSGQKNQPQHF
TRBV27	many	TRBJ2-1	TRBD2	TGTGCCAGCAGTTCACTAGCGGGAGGAGGCCTGATGAATGAGCAGTTCTTC	CASSSLAGGGLMNEQFF
TRBV28	many	TRBJ2-7	-	TGTGCCAGCAGCCGCCCCGCACTAGTCCTCTCCTACGAGCAGTACTTC	CASSRPALVLSYEQYF
TRBV4-3	few	TRBJ2-7	-	TGCGCCAGCAGCCGAACCTTTACGGGGGAGGCAGAGCAGTACTTC	CASSRTFTGEAEQYF
TRBV5-1	-	TRBJ2-1	TRBD2	TGCGCCAGCAGCTTGTGGTCTAGCGGCTACAATGAGCAGTTCTTC	CASSLWSSGYNEQFF
TRBV23-1	few	TRBJ2-7	-	TGCGCCAGCCGGCTCTTCGGGACACCGTCCTACGAGCAGTACTTC	CASRLFGTPSYEQYF
TRBV20-1	many	TRBJ2-7	TRBD1	TGCAGTGCCCTACAGGGGGCTCGTTACGAGCAGTACTTC	CSALQGARYEQYF
TRBV27	many	TRBJ2-3	-	TGTGCCAGCAGTTTTGGTCACACAGATACGCAGTATTTT	CASSFGHTDTQYF
TRBV7-2	many	TRBJ2-1	-	TGTGCCAGCAGCTTAGCTGGATTAGCCTACAATGAGCAGTTCTTC	CASSLAGLAYNEQFF
TRBV2	few	TRBJ2-1	TRBD2	TGTGCCAGCAGTAAAAAGAGACTAGCGGCTGGGGGATACAATGAGCAGTTCTTC	CASSKKRLAAGGYNEQFF
TRBV3-1	many	TRBJ1-1	-	TGTGCCAGCAGCCAAGTAATCAGGGACACTGAAGCTTTCTTT	CASSQVIRDTEAFF
TRBV20-1	-	TRBJ2-3	TRBD2	TGCAGTGCGGAGACTAGCGGGGCAGTCCCTAGCACAGATACGCAGTATTTT	CSAETSGAVPSTDTQYF
TRBV4-1	many	TRBJ2-6	TRBD2	TGCGCCAGCAGCCTAAAAAAAGCGGGAGCGGGCGGGGCCAACGTCCTGACTTTC	CASSLKKAGAGGANVLTF
TRBV7-7	many	TRBJ2-2	TRBD1	TGTGCCAGCGGGACAGGGTCGGCCACCGGGGAGCTGTTTTTT	CASGTGSATGELFF
TRBV5-6	many	TRBJ2-1	-	TGTGCCAGCAGTCCTAGGGCCTACGACTCCTACAATGAGCAGTTCTTC	CASSPRAYDSYNEQFF
TRBV5-1	many	TRBJ1-1	-	TGCGCCAGCAGCTTGGGTTCCAGGGCGGACACTGAAGCTTTCTTT	CASSLGSRADTEAFF
TRBV19	-	TRBJ2-1	TRBD2	TGTGCCAGTAGTACACGGCCGGGACTAGCGTACAATGAGCAGTTCTTC	CASSTRPGLAYNEQFF
TRBV27	many	TRBJ2-7	TRBD1	TGTGCCAGCAGTTTAATCGGACAGGCCCACTACGAGCAGTACTTC	CASSLIGQAHYEQYF
TRBV27	-	TRBJ2-1	-	TGTGCCAGCAGTTTTAGTCCCGCTAGCTACTACAATGAGCAGTTCTTC	CASSFSPASYYNEQFF
TRBV27	many	TRBJ2-7	TRBD1	TGTGCCAGCAGGGGGGACAGGGGCCCCTACGAGCAGTACTTC	CASRGDRGPYEQYF
TRBV12-3/TRBV12-4	many	TRBJ2-1	TRBD2	TGTGCCAGCAGTTCCCAAGTAGCGGGACCCAATGAGCAGTTCTTC	CASSSQVAGPNEQFF
TRBV11-2	once	TRBJ2-5	-	TGTGCCAGCAGCTTGGTTTTGGCGGACAAAGAGACCCAGTACTTC	CASSLVLADKETQYF
TRBV7-9	many	TRBJ1-2	-	TGTGCCAGCCATACTTATAGGGGGGCTAACTATGGCTACACCTTC	CASHTYRGANYGYTF
TRBV9	-	TRBJ2-3	-	TGTGCCAGCAGCGTAGCTGCTGGCACAGATACGCAGTATTTT	CASSVAAGTDTQYF
TRBV27	many	TRBJ2-7	TRBD2	TGTGCCAGCAGTTTAATGGGACTAGTCTTCGAGCAGTACTTC	CASSLMGLVFEQYF
TRBV7-9	many	TRBJ2-3	-	TGTGCCAGCAGCCTCGGGGTAGCCCTCGAAGCCACAGATACGCAGTATTTT	CASSLGVALEATDTQYF
TRBV27	-	TRBJ2-1	-	TGTGCCAGCAGTTTAGGGTCCTACTACAATGAGCAGTTCTTC	CASSLGSYYNEQFF
TRBV12-3/TRBV12-4	many	TRBJ2-5	-	TGTGCCAGCACCCCAGGCCTCCAAGAGACCCAGTACTTC	CASTPGLQETQYF
TRBV20-1	many	TRBJ1-4	-	TGCAGTGCGCCCAGGGGAGGAAGGACTAATGAAAAACTGTTTTTT	CSAPRGGRTNEKLFF
TRBV28	-	TRBJ2-5	TRBD1	TGTGCCAGCAGTGAAAGACAGGGCTCAAGGGAGACCCAGTACTTC	CASSERQGSRETQYF
TRBV7-9	-	TRBJ2-1	TRBD2	TGTGCCAGCAGCCCTAGCGGGACACCCTACAATGAGGAGTTCTTC	CASSPSGTPYNEEFF
TRBV27	few	TRBJ2-5	-	TGTGCCAGCATCCTAAGGGAACAGGTGGACGAGACCCAGTACTTC	CASILREQVDETQYF
TRBV20-1	many	TRBJ2-1	-	TGCAGTGCCCCGGCCTCGGCAGAGGATTACAATGAGCAGTTCTTC	CSAPASAEDYNEQFF
TRBV28	many	TRBJ2-5	-	TGTGCCAGCAGTTTTCTGTCCGGGGGCGAGGGGACCCAGTACTTC	CASSFLSGGEGTQYF
TRBV5-6	many	TRBJ2-1	TRBD1	TGTGCCAGCAGCTTGCCGACAACCTGGACAGGGTATCGCTTC	CASSLPTTWTGYRF
TRBV6-5	many	TRBJ2-7	-	TGTGCCAGCAGTTACTCGATTCCCTACTACGAGCAGTACTTC	CASSYSIPYYEQYF